Shown below are 7 T cell receptor beta chains from a single sample sequenced in a study of shared clonotypes between healthy human individuals. It was CD45RO-negative cells, positively selected for CCR7, that made up naive CD8 cells, with terminally differentiated effector memory CD45RA+ cells excluded. TCRdb's table, derived via immunoSEQ multiplex PCR, lists solely in-frame clones and lacks some. The profile shows about 1,900,000 clones, about 94% of them singletons. Sequenced material: naive CD8+ T cells sorted from blood. These receptors originate from a man aged 18 to 29 in good health.

In this sample, this clone turned up once. The gene calls are TRBV2 and TRBJ1-1; D unresolved. Per germline, CDR1 SNHLY and CDR2 FYNNEI. The CDR3 has 12 residues. Deletions cut 2 bases from V and 7 bases from J, with 8 bases between. CDR3 in DNA: TGTGCCAGCAGTGAAATAGGCAGTGAAGCTTTCTTT. It encodes CASSEIGSEAFF.

This clone appeared once. The genes are TRBV10-1 and TRBJ2-7, with D perhaps TRBD1 (6 bases). Germline-derived CDR1 and CDR2 are WNHNN and SYGVQD (reference sequence). The CDR3 length is 14 residues. The V end was cut by 6 bases, the J end by 3 bases, with 15 bases between. The CDR3 DNA is TGCGCCAGCAGGGGACACCTGAAGATCTACGAGCAGTACTTC. Protein: CASRGHLKIYEQYF.

V gene TRBV9 combines with J gene TRBJ2-1, with a weak D call TRBD2 (5 bases). V lost 7 bases and J 12 bases, leaving 17 bases between the germline ends. Germline values: CDR1 SGDLS, CDR2 YYNGEE. This CDR3 contains 12 residues. The CDR3 coding sequence is TGTGCCAGCGGTGGGATCCTAGCTGCGCAGTTCTTC. It specifies CASGGILAAQFF.

V usage is TRBV7-9 and J usage is TRBJ2-7, with 11 bases fitting TRBD1. Germline CDR1 reads SEHNR; CDR2 reads FQNEAQ (reference sequence). This CDR3 spans 16 amino acids. The trim removed 1 base at V and 3 bases at J, leaving 5 bases unmatched. CDR3 sequence (DNA): TGTGCCAGCAGCTTAGATTGGGGACAGGGGGGCTACGAGCAGTACTTC. Amino acids: CASSLDWGQGGYEQYF.

The chain couples TRBV9 to TRBJ1-1; D is unresolved. Germline lookup yields CDR1 SGDLS and CDR2 YYNGEE. V was shortened by 3 bases and J by 3 bases, with 9 bases between the two germline ends. The CDR3 contains 13 residues. CDR3 residues: CASSGRYDTEAFF. DNA of the CDR3: TGTGCCAGCAGCGGCCGATACGACACTGAAGCTTTCTTT.

The V gene is TRBV12-5, the J gene TRBJ2-7, with D tentatively TRBD1 or TRBD2 (5 bases each). The CDR3 has 14 residues. Trimming removed 1 base from V and 3 bases from J, with 10 bases in between. Germline CDR1 is LGHNT and CDR2 is FRNRAP. The CDR3, as DNA: TGTGCTAGTGGTTTGGCCGGGGCTTACTACGAGCAGTACTTC. Encoded protein: CASGLAGAYYEQYF. Complete variable domain (other parts from reference TRBV12-5 and TRBJ2-7): DARVTQTPRHKVTEMGQEVTMRCQPILGHNTVFWYRQTMMQGLELLAYFRNRAPLDDSGMPKDRFSAEMPDATLATLKIQPSEPRDSAVYFCASGLAGAYYEQYFGPGTRLTVT.

About this clone itself: Sequence at one end of the junction differs from germline and may be a read error. The chain carries TRBV28 and TRBJ1-5; D unresolved. This CDR3 is 13 amino acids long. The germline gives CDR1 MDHEN, CDR2 SYDVKM. This chain's CDR3 is CASSLGRAFFQDF. The CDR3 DNA reads as TGTGCCAGCAGTTTAGGGAGAGCCTTTTTCCAGGATTTT. The full variable domain, with the rest looked up from reference TRBV28 and TRBJ1-5, is DVKVTQSSRYLVKRTGEKVFLECVQDMDHENMFWYRQDPGLGLRLIYFSYDVKMKEKGDIPEGYSVSREKKERFSLILESASTNQTSMYLCASSLGRAFFQDFGDGTRLSIL.